This T cell receptor beta chain was observed in a study of blood T cell repertoires in COVID-19. Across the whole study: Sites in the United States, Italy and Spain provided acute and convalescent COVID-19 samples. Sources were T cells, B-cell-depleted T cells, or PBMCs; the material itself was cDNA or gDNA.

In the study's own analysis: Reference gene primer amplification yielded estimated nucleated cell counts. Profiling relied on immunoSEQ multiplex PCR, and the TCRdb table lists in-frame clones only, not all of them. For V, J and clone size, that table is used; D and trimming come from the DNA. This sample has more than 85,000 clones, with 91% found just once. This CDR3 is 14 amino acids long. The ends were cut back, 7 bases at V and 6 bases at J, with 18 bases in the middle. Germline values: CDR1 LNHDA, CDR2 SQIVND (reference sequence). The V call is TRBV19, the J call TRBJ2-5; no definite D call. Sequencing was done on a sample of peripheral blood. This clonotype originated in a man younger than 35 with acute or convalescent COVID-19. The CDR3 spells CASTPVLGVQTQYF. The CDR3 DNA reads TGTGCCAGTACCCCCGTGCTAGGAGTACAGACCCAGTACTTC.